The T cell receptor beta chain described here comes from a study of HIV-infected children after antiretroviral therapy interruption. Treatment reported: PENTA 11 planned treatment interruption arm or continuous ART arm. With respect to this clonotype: Its specificity is unknown.

Findings of the study overall: Sorted CD45RA+ naive cells might include minor non-naive CD45RA+ cells.

RNA-based 3' RACE libraries used unique molecular identifiers. MiXCR, run by TCRdb on the 3' RACE reads, gives a single entry per CDR3 protein. Of 40,000 or so distinct CDR3 sequences in the sample, less than 8.5% were seen once. The clonotype comes from a pool of human donors with HIV. This specimen consisted of CD45RA+ CD4+ T cells from PBMCs, pooled from several time points, obtained from a donor given antiretroviral therapy, either interrupted or continuous. The subset was: naive CD4+ CD45RA+ CD45RO- T cells.

The CDR3 bases are TGTGCCACCAGATTACTAGTCTCTTCGGCCGATACGCAGTATTTT. This translates into CATRLLVSSADTQYF. The V gene is TRBV2, the J gene TRBJ2-3, with D maybe TRBD2 (5 bases). V lost 10 bases to trimming and J lost 6 bases, with 23 bases between them. This CDR3 is built from 15 residues. Germline CDR1 SNHLY, CDR2 FYNNEI.